This TCR beta chain was identified during a study of CD8 T cells in ankylosing spondylitis. About this clonotype itself: Its cognate antigen is unknown.

General study findings and limits: The study identified a TCR beta motif of under ten highly homologous variants that appeared characteristic of ankylosing spondylitis blood. CD8+ by phenotype, disease-linked clones were relatively rare in peripheral blood.

Making the TCR beta libraries involved quantitative 5'-RACE with molecular barcodes. TCRdb used MiXCR to reprocess the 5' RACE reads, holding one entry per CDR3 protein. The repertoire holds some 150,000 distinct CDR3 sequences, with approximately 10% as singletons. This CDR3 is 18 amino acids long. Germline V gene sequence: CDR1 SGHAT, CDR2 FQDESV (reference sequence). The V and J ends lost 4 bases and 3 bases, in that order; junction bases with no gene match: 14. Input material: blood, either unsorted or a sorted T cell fraction (not recorded which). This clonotype was obtained from a female donor with ankylosing spondylitis or in good health (not recorded which). This chain uses TRBV11-1 with TRBJ2-7; 11 nucleotides match TRBD1. The CDR3 DNA reads TGTGCCAGCAGCTCTTATGCCCCCAAGGGACAGGGGGTCTACGAGCAGTACTTC. It translates to CASSSYAPKGQGVYEQYF.